Each of the 7 T cell receptor beta chains below was sequenced from the same sample in a study of graft-versus-host responses after intestinal transplantation. The repertoire was sequenced with immunoSEQ multiplex PCR; TCRdb's copy has only in-frame clones and lacks some. Altogether roughly 120,000 clones are present, roughly nine tenths being singletons, with the ten largest covering about 0.18%. These receptors lack a known antigen. The material sequenced was unstimulated CD4+ T cells sorted from spleen or lymph node cells, taken before intestinal transplant. The receptors derive from a human donor who received an intestinal transplant.

This clone was counted only a few times. This CDR3 reads CSVTGTGAIDEQYF. The CDR3 nucleotides are TGCAGCGTTACCGGGACAGGGGCCATCGACGAGCAGTACTTC. This chain links TRBV29-1 with TRBJ2-7, with 10 bases matching TRBD1. Germline CDR1 and CDR2: SQVTM and ANQGSEA. The CDR3 loop spans 14 amino acids. Trimming removed 5 bases from V and 5 bases from J; junction bases left unmatched: 9.

The J gene is TRBJ1-4, the V gene TRBV5-1, with D uncertain. The CDR3 runs to 15 residues. Trimming pared 1 base from V and 3 bases from J, leaving 10 bases between. Germline lookup yields CDR1 SGHRS and CDR2 YFSETQ. CDR3 DNA sequence: TGCGCCAGCAGCTTGTTAGCTGCGGCTAATGAAAAACTGTTTTTT. This encodes CASSLLAAANEKLFF.

The rearrangement links TRBV18 to TRBJ2-7; 11 positions agree with TRBD2. The CDR3 has 17 residues. The V gene's germline CDR1 is KGHSH and CDR2 LQKENI. Trimming cost V 2 bases and J 3 bases; bases outside gene matches: 9. CDR3 in DNA: TGTGCCAGCTCACCATTATCGCTAGCGGGAGGTAACTACGAGCAGTACTTC. Its protein product is CASSPLSLAGGNYEQYF. The full variable domain, rest sourced from reference TRBV18 and TRBJ2-7, is NAGVMQNPRHLVRRRGQEARLRCSPMKGHSHVYWYRQLPEEGLKFMVYLQKENIIDESGMPKERFSAEFPKEGPSILRIQQVVRGDSAAYFCASSPLSLAGGNYEQYFGPGTRLTVT.

This rearrangement joins TRBV7-6 to TRBJ2-3, with 7 bases identical to TRBD1. The CDR3 sequence is 15 residues long. The trim removed 5 bases at V and 2 bases at J, leaving 7 bases unmatched. CDR1 SGHVS and CDR2 FNYEAQ come from the germline V gene. The CDR3: CASSPEDRITDTQYF. In nucleotides, the CDR3 is TGTGCCAGCAGCCCTGAGGACAGGATCACAGATACGCAGTATTTT.

The CDR3 sequence is CASSVGGSGGAEEQFF. DNA for the CDR3: TGTGCCAGCAGCGTAGGCGGTAGCGGGGGGGCTGAGGAGCAGTTCTTC. V is TRBV9 and J is TRBJ2-1; 11 bases line up with TRBD2. The CDR3 is 16 amino acids. J lost 10 bases, V lost 0 bases, and 9 bases had no gene match. Germline lookup yields CDR1 SGDLS and CDR2 YYNGEE.

The rearrangement joins TRBV5-4 to TRBJ2-1; 10 positions match TRBD1. This CDR3 region has 17 residues. V trimming: 5 bases; J trimming: 5 bases; junction bases outside the gene matches: 13. Germline V gives CDR1 SGHNT, CDR2 YYREEE (reference sequence). CDR3 DNA: TGTGCCAGCAGGCCCACAATTGGGACAGGGGACCACAATGAGCAGTTCTTC. It yields the protein CASRPTIGTGDHNEQFF.

The chain is built from TRBV20-1 and TRBJ2-1, with 7 bases aligning to TRBD2. The trim removed 6 bases at V and 9 bases at J, leaving 5 bases unmatched. CDR3 length equals 11 residues. CDR1 DFQATT and CDR2 SNEGSKA come from the germline V gene (reference sequence). The CDR3 region is CSAQRGGEQFF. The CDR3 nucleotides read TGCAGTGCCCAGCGGGGTGGTGAGCAGTTCTTC.